Shown below are 8 T cell receptor beta chains from a single sample sequenced in a study of blood T cell repertoires in COVID-19. The repertoire was sequenced with immunoSEQ multiplex PCR; TCRdb's copy has only in-frame clones and lacks some. The sample lists a few hundred thousand clones; less than 90% were seen once. Sequenced material: PBMCs or T cells enriched from blood (not recorded which). These receptors were taken from a woman aged 60 to 75 who had recovered from COVID-19.

This clone came up once. The chain links TRBV9 to TRBJ2-6, with D possibly TRBD2 on 5 matching bases. Germline CDR1 is SGDLS and CDR2 is YYNGEE. CDR3 length equals 15 residues. Trimming stripped 4 bases from V and 1 base from J, with 9 bases between. For the CDR3, the DNA is TGTGCCAGCAGCCGAGGAGGATCTGGGGCCAACGTCCTGACTTTC. Protein product: CASSRGGSGANVLTF.

This chain links TRBV5-4 with TRBJ2-5; 8 bases are shared with TRBD2. In germline, CDR1 is SGHNT, CDR2 YYREEE (reference sequence). Trimming removed 2 bases from V and 1 base from J; junction bases left unmatched: 1. There are 14 residues in the CDR3. CDR3 amino acids: CASSFLAGQETQYF. The CDR3 bases are TGTGCCAGCAGCTTCCTAGCGGGCCAAGAGACCCAGTACTTC.

The rearrangement joins TRBV11-2 to TRBJ1-2; D is unclear. V was cut by 8 bases and J by 5 bases, with 18 bases left in between. This CDR3 contains 14 residues. Per germline, CDR1 SGHAT and CDR2 FQNNGV. CDR3 sequence (DNA): TGTGCCAGCCGTCCTAGGGCAGCGGATTATGGCTACACCTTC. Its translation is CASRPRAADYGYTF.

The genes are TRBV30 and TRBJ2-5; the match to TRBD2 covers 13 bases. Germline V lookup: CDR1 GTSNPN, CDR2 SVGIG (reference sequence). This CDR3 comprises 14 residues. J gave up 5 bases and V 6 bases, and 6 bases lay outside the gene matches. CDR3 residues: CACELAGGIETQYF. The CDR3 nucleotides are TGTGCCTGCGAACTAGCGGGGGGGATTGAGACCCAGTACTTC.

The CDR3 DNA reads as TGTGCCAGCAGCTTCAACAGGGAAGGGAACACCATATATTTT. Protein sequence: CASSFNREGNTIYF. The chain has TRBV5-4 and TRBJ1-3; TRBD1 might be the D (6 bases). This CDR3 contains 14 residues. Germline V gene lookup returns CDR1 SGHNT and CDR2 YYREEE (reference sequence). Trimming stripped 2 bases from V and 7 bases from J, with 13 bases between.

This sequence joins TRBV2 and TRBJ1-3; D is unclear. The germline V gene encodes CDR1 SNHLY and CDR2 FYNNEI. The CDR3 extends over 15 amino acids. The V end lost 3 bases, the J end lost 0 bases, and 9 bases lay between the germline ends. CDR3 residues: CASSDLRNSGNTIYF. The CDR3 DNA sequence: TGTGCCAGCAGTGACCTCAGGAACTCTGGAAACACCATATATTTT.

The chain joins TRBV2 to TRBJ1-5; D is unresolved. Per germline, CDR1 SNHLY and CDR2 FYNNEI. Trimming removed 6 bases from V and 2 bases from J, with 14 bases in between. This CDR3 has 15 amino acids. The CDR3 bases are TGTGCCAGCAGCGGGCCAATGGGAGGCAATCAGCCCCAGCATTTT. Translating gives CASSGPMGGNQPQHF.

There are a few counts of this clone. The chain recombines TRBV5-1 with TRBJ1-4; D is ambiguous. The CDR3 spans 13 residues. The V gene's germline CDR1 is SGHRS and CDR2 YFSETQ. V lost 1 base and J 5 bases, leaving 6 bases between the germline ends. For the CDR3, the DNA is TGCGCCAGCAGCTTGAAACAGAATGAAAAACTGTTTTTT. This gives the protein CASSLKQNEKLFF.